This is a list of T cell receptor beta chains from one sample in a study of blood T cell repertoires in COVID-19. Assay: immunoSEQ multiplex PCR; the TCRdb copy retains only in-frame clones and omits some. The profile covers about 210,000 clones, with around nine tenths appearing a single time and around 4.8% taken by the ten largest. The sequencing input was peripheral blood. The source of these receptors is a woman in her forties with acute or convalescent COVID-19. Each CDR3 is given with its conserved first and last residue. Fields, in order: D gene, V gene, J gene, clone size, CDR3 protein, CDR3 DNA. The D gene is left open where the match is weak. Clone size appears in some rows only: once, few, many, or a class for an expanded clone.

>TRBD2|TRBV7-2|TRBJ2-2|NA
CASSLVPAGGRSTGELFF
TGTGCCAGCAGCTTAGTTCCAGCGGGGGGGCGAAGCACCGGGGAGCTGTTTTTT
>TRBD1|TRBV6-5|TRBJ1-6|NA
CASSRARTGLSPLHF
TGTGCCAGCAGCCGAGCTAGGACAGGATTGTCACCCCTCCACTTT
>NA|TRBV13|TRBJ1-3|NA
CASSRRDRNTIYF
TGTGCCAGCAGCCGCAGGGATAGAAACACCATATATTTT
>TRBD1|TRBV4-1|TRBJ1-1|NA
CASSSPGQGTTEAFF
TGCGCCAGCAGCTCTCCGGGACAGGGGACCACTGAAGCTTTCTTT
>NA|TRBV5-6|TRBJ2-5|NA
CASSFLHTKETQYF
TGTGCCAGCAGCTTCTTACATACTAAAGAGACCCAGTACTTC
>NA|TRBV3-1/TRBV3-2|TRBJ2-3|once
CASSQGPRDTQYF
TGTGCCAGCAGCCAAGGGCCCAGGGATACGCAGTATTTT
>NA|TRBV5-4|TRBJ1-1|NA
CASSLAGYRANTEAFF
TGTGCCAGCAGCTTGGCTGGGTACAGAGCGAACACTGAAGCTTTCTTT
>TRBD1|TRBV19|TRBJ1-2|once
CASSLRDRGPLNYGYTF
TGTGCCAGTAGTCTCCGGGACAGGGGACCCCTTAACTATGGCTACACCTTC
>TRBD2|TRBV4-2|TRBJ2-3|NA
CASSQSSGGGPDTQYF
TGTGCCAGCAGCCAGTCTAGCGGGGGGGGGCCAGATACGCAGTATTTT
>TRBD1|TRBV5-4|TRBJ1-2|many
CASSLTGQGYGYTF
TGTGCCAGCAGCTTGACGGGACAGGGTTATGGCTACACCTTC
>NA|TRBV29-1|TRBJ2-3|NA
CSVEIAGSTDTQYF
TGCAGCGTTGAGATTGCGGGGTCCACAGATACGCAGTATTTT
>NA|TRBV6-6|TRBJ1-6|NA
CASSRSLQANNSPLHF
TGTGCCAGCAGTCGAAGCCTACAGGCCAATAATTCACCCCTCCACTTT
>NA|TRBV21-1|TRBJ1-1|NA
CASSLGGSTEAFF
TGTGCCAGCAGCCTCGGTGGGAGCACTGAAGCTTTCTTT
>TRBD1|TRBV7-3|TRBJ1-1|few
CASSLRQGGPTEAFF
TGTGCCAGCAGCCTGAGACAGGGGGGGCCCACTGAAGCTTTCTTT
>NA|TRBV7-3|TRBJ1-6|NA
CASSPTGREYNSPLHF
TGTGCCAGCAGCCCTACGGGGAGGGAATATAATTCACCCCTCCACTTT
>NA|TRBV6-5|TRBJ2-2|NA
CASSYGLSGTGELFF
TGTGCCAGCAGTTACGGGCTAAGTGGCACCGGGGAGCTGTTTTTT
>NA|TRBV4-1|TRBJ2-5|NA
CASSQVEGDPVETQYF
TGCGCCAGCAGCCAAGTAGAGGGTGATCCGGTGGAGACCCAGTACTTC
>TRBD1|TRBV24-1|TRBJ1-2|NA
CATSESGQGYGYTF
TGTGCCACCAGTGAGTCGGGACAGGGGTATGGCTACACCTTC